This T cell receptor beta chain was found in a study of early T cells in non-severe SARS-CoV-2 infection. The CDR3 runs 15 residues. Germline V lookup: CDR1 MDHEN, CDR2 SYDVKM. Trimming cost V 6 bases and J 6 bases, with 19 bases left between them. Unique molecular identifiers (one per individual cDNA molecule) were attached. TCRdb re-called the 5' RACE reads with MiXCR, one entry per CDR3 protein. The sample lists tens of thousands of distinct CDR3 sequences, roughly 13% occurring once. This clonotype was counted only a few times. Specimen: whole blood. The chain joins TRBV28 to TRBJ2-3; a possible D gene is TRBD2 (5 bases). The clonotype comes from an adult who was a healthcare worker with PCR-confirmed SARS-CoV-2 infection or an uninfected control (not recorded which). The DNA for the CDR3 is TGTGCCAGCAGCGGAAGAGCCGAGGGTGGCGATACGCAGTATTTT. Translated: CASSGRAEGGDTQYF.